A single sample is the source of the 23 T cell receptor beta chains below, sequenced in a study of shared clonotypes between healthy human individuals. Some clones are missing from TCRdb's copy, which holds only in-frame ones; the method was immunoSEQ multiplex PCR. Of about 2.3 million clones listed, around 92% are singletons. Sequencing input: naive CD4+ T cells from PBMCs. Stated subset: CD45RA+ positively selected. These receptors were obtained from a man aged 18 to 29 in good health. Some clones in this sample may be carry-over from other donors' samples.

The rearrangement joins TRBV4-1 to TRBJ1-5; possible D gene TRBD1, 6 bases. Deletions cut 0 bases from V and 6 bases from J, with 12 bases between. In germline, CDR1 is MGHRA, CDR2 YSYEKL. The CDR3 is 15 residues long. The CDR3 region is CASSQDLQGRQPQHF. The CDR3 nucleotides read TGCGCCAGCAGCCAAGATTTACAGGGTCGTCAGCCCCAGCATTTT.

CDR3 residues: CASSWTGGNTIYF. The CDR3 DNA reads TGCGCCAGCAGCTGGACGGGCGGAAACACCATATATTTT. The chain combines TRBV5-1 with TRBJ1-3, with no clear D. Germline V gene data show CDR1 as SGHRS and CDR2 as YFSETQ. V gave up 3 bases and J gave up 4 bases, with 8 bases separating them. The CDR3 has 13 amino acids. Drawing the rest from reference TRBV5-1 and TRBJ1-3, the complete variable domain is KAGVTQTPRYLIKTRGQQVTLSCSPISGHRSVSWYQQTPGQGLQFLFEYFSETQRNKGNFPGRFSGRQFSNSRSEMNVSTLELGDSALYLCASSWTGGNTIYFGEGSWLTVV.

The chain couples TRBV11-1 to TRBJ1-1; possibly TRBD1 for D (6 bases). The V end lost 5 bases, the J end lost 4 bases, and 17 bases lay between the germline ends. Germline loops: CDR1 SGHAT, CDR2 FQDESV (reference sequence). The CDR3 contains 15 residues. The CDR3 coding sequence is TGTGCCAGCAGCCTAGGGACATCCGGGGTCACTGAAGCTTTCTTT. It yields the protein CASSLGTSGVTEAFF.

The chain carries TRBV28 and TRBJ1-5; no clear D gene. Germline V gene lookup returns CDR1 MDHEN and CDR2 SYDVKM. The CDR3 runs 16 residues. V was trimmed by 2 bases and J by 5 bases, leaving 16 bases between them. CDR3 sequence: CASSLGVNFQDQPQHF. The CDR3 DNA follows: TGTGCCAGCAGTTTAGGAGTCAATTTCCAGGATCAGCCCCAGCATTTT.

V usage is TRBV6-5 and J usage is TRBJ2-7, with D possibly matching TRBD1 (6 bases). Germline V gene lookup returns CDR1 MNHEY and CDR2 SVGAGI. The CDR3 runs 15 residues. V shed 0 bases and J shed 2 bases, with 11 bases lying between them. CDR3 amino acids: CASSYSNRAPYEQYF. In DNA, the CDR3 is TGTGCCAGCAGTTACTCTAACAGGGCACCCTACGAGCAGTACTTC.

Concerning this clone itself: Other DNA sequences of this sample code for an identical CDR3. This chain uses TRBV6-5 with TRBJ2-5; D possibly corresponds to TRBD1 (5 bases). This CDR3 is built from 14 residues. V dropped 3 bases and J dropped 1 base, with 9 bases sitting between them. The germline V gene has CDR1 MNHEY and CDR2 SVGAGI. The CDR3 loop is CASSYRGGQETQYF. Written as DNA, the CDR3 is TGTGCCAGCAGTTATAGGGGTGGCCAAGAGACCCAGTACTTC.

The rearrangement uses TRBV30 and TRBJ2-1; no firm D call. CDR1 and CDR2 from the germline V gene are GTSNPN and SVGIG (reference sequence). V was clipped by 4 bases and J by 0 bases, with 7 bases between them. CDR3 length equals 13 residues. The CDR3 DNA sequence: TGTGCCTGGATGCCAAGCTCCTACAATGAGCAGTTCTTC. Protein product: CAWMPSSYNEQFF.

This clone has just one count. In this CDR3 the conserved last residue, phenylalanine or tryptophan, is missing, so a read error is likely. The DNA is left out, because the CDR3 cannot be placed on it with certainty; the CDR3 is given as TCRdb lists it. This chain uses TRBV21-1 with TRBJ1-2; the DNA was not used to check the table's D call, TRBD1. TRBV21-1 is a known pseudogene. Termini included, the CDR3 measures 13 amino acids. CDR3 loop: CASSNDPGQGQEG.

The V gene is TRBV4-3, the J gene TRBJ2-3, with 7 bases fitting TRBD2. The J segment lost 7 bases and the V segment lost 0 bases, leaving 4 bases of the junction unmatched. The CDR3 contains 14 residues. CDR1 LGHNA and CDR2 YSLEER come from the germline V gene. The CDR3 sequence: CASSQDSGGYTQYF. CDR3 coding DNA: TGCGCCAGCAGCCAAGATTCGGGGGGATATACGCAGTATTTT.

The chain is built from TRBV5-4 and TRBJ1-4; possible D gene TRBD1, 5 bases. Germline assignment: CDR1 SGHNT and CDR2 YYREEE (reference sequence). V was trimmed by 1 base and J by 7 bases, leaving 11 bases between them. This CDR3 has 14 residues. The CDR3 bases are TGTGCCAGCAGCTTGTGGGGGGGTAGTGAAAAACTGTTTTTT. Protein: CASSLWGGSEKLFF.

The rearrangement uses TRBV18 and TRBJ2-7; TRBD1 or TRBD2 may be the D gene (5 bases each). Looked up from germline, CDR1 is KGHSH and CDR2 is LQKENI. The germline V and J ends were trimmed by 2 bases and 4 bases, with 18 bases remaining between them. The CDR3 is made up of 16 amino acids. The CDR3 sequence: CASSPIMDTGLYEQYF. The CDR3, as DNA: TGTGCCAGCTCACCAATCATGGACACGGGATTATACGAGCAGTACTTC.

This clone was recorded only once. DNA for the CDR3: TGCGCCAGCAACAGGGGCATGAACACTGAAGCTTTCTTT. Amino acid sequence: CASNRGMNTEAFF. This rearrangement joins TRBV5-1 to TRBJ1-1; TRBD1 matches 7 bases. V was clipped by 6 bases and J by 0 bases; unmatched bases: 2. The CDR3 extends over 13 amino acids. Germline V gene lookup returns CDR1 SGHRS and CDR2 YFSETQ.

The J gene is TRBJ1-5, the V gene TRBV28; possibly TRBD1 for D (5 bases). This CDR3 is 13 amino acids long. V was shortened by 6 bases and J by 6 bases, with 12 bases between the two germline ends. The V gene's germline CDR1 is MDHEN and CDR2 SYDVKM. This CDR3 reads CASRVGGGQPQHF. In DNA, the CDR3 is TGTGCCAGCAGAGTTGGGGGGGGTCAGCCCCAGCATTTT.

The chain recombines TRBV4-1 with TRBJ1-2; 7 nucleotides match TRBD1. The CDR3 spans 16 residues. The germline gives CDR1 MGHRA, CDR2 YSYEKL. The ends lost 0 bases at V and 0 bases at J; junction bases unmatched: 4. The CDR3 DNA sequence: TGCGCCAGCAGCCAAGAACGACAGGGTACTAACTATGGCTACACCTTC. It codes for CASSQERQGTNYGYTF.

This chain links TRBV5-1 with TRBJ2-1; 11 bases agree with TRBD2. CDR1 and CDR2 (germline): SGHRS, YFSETQ. J gave up 8 bases and V 0 bases, and 4 bases lay outside the gene matches. CDR3 length equals 15 residues. The CDR3 DNA is TGCGCCAGCAGCTTGGTTAGCGGGAGGGCCGATGAGCAGTTCTTC. Amino acids: CASSLVSGRADEQFF.

This chain uses TRBV2 with TRBJ1-3; D perhaps matches TRBD1 (6 bases). CDR1 is SNHLY and CDR2 is FYNNEI in the germline V gene. Trimming left V 6 bases short and J 5 bases short, with 23 bases between. This CDR3 comprises 17 residues. CDR3 sequence: CASSEQSTGTPRNTIYF. CDR3 nucleotides: TGTGCCAGCAGCGAGCAATCGACAGGCACCCCGCGAAACACCATATATTTT. Complete variable domain (other parts from reference TRBV2 and TRBJ1-3): EPEVTQTPSHQVTQMGQEVILRCVPISNHLYFYWYRQILGQKVEFLVSFYNNEISEKSEIFDDQFSVERPDGSNFTLKIRSTKLEDSAMYFCASSEQSTGTPRNTIYFGEGSWLTVV.

Comment on this clone: In the same sample, other DNA sequences code for this CDR3. The rearrangement uses TRBV9 and TRBJ2-6; D gene unclear. The germline V and J ends were trimmed by 0 bases and 4 bases, with 5 bases remaining between them. The V gene's germline CDR1 is SGDLS and CDR2 YYNGEE. This CDR3 comprises 14 residues. The CDR3, as DNA: TGTGCCAGCAGCGTAGCTTTAGGGGCCAACGTCCTGACTTTC. This gives the protein CASSVALGANVLTF.

This clone occurred once. V usage is TRBV2 and J usage is TRBJ2-1; no clear D. Germline CDR1 and CDR2: SNHLY and FYNNEI. This CDR3 region has 9 residues. The V end lost 11 bases, the J end lost 8 bases, and 7 bases lay between the germline ends. In DNA, the CDR3 is TGTGCCGGGGAAGATGAGCAGTTCTTC. Its translation is CAGEDEQFF.

This chain links TRBV28 with TRBJ2-7; D is ambiguous. CDR3 length: 14 residues. Trimming removed 3 bases at V and 1 base at J, with 10 bases between. Germline CDR1 and CDR2: MDHEN and SYDVKM. This chain's CDR3 is CASSFTFSSYEQYF. The CDR3 DNA is TGTGCCAGCAGTTTCACATTTTCTTCCTACGAGCAGTACTTC.

The chain uses TRBV6-6 and TRBJ2-1; 7 bases map to TRBD2. This CDR3 spans 16 amino acids. Germline CDR1 reads MNHNY; CDR2 reads SVGAGI (reference sequence). V lost 3 bases to trimming and J lost 0 bases; unmatched junction nucleotides: 5. CDR3 in DNA: TGTGCCAGCAGTTATCGGGAGGCGAGCTCCTACAATGAGCAGTTCTTC. Protein: CASSYREASSYNEQFF.

Only a few counts were recorded for this clone. J is TRBJ1-5 and V is TRBV6-1; 8 nucleotides line up with TRBD1. CDR1 MNHNS and CDR2 SASEGT come from the germline V gene. The junction had 11 bases not matched to a gene; V was cut back by 6 bases and J by 7 bases. The CDR3 has 15 residues. The CDR3 sequence: CASRDQDRGGQPQHF. In DNA form, the CDR3 reads TGTGCCAGCAGGGATCAAGACAGGGGCGGCCAGCCCCAGCATTTT.

This sequence joins TRBV5-1 and TRBJ2-7, with 8 bases identical to TRBD2. CDR1 and CDR2 from the germline V gene are SGHRS and YFSETQ. Trimming removed 4 bases from V and 1 base from J; junction bases left unmatched: 4. The CDR3 runs to 14 residues. CDR3: CASSGIAGSYEQYF. The CDR3 DNA follows: TGCGCCAGCAGCGGTATAGCGGGATCCTACGAGCAGTACTTC.

The chain recombines TRBV28 with TRBJ1-4, with D hard to call. The V end was cut by 5 bases, the J end by 4 bases, with 8 bases between. CDR1 is MDHEN, CDR2 SYDVKM, per germline. This CDR3 has 13 residues. This chain's CDR3 is CASSLQINEKLFF. The CDR3 DNA sequence: TGTGCCAGCAGTCTCCAGATTAATGAAAAACTGTTTTTT.